This T cell receptor (beta chain) was documented in a study of blood T cell repertoires in COVID-19. Study-level background: Specimens from acute and convalescent COVID-19 originated in the United States, Italy and Spain.

Per the authors' pipeline: Researchers report that nucleated cell counts were estimated from reference gene primer amplification. The repertoire was sequenced with immunoSEQ multiplex PCR; TCRdb's copy has only in-frame clones and lacks some. D and trimming were read from the DNA, whereas the V and J calls and clone size are those reported in that table. In the table there are fewer than 450,000 clones, roughly 87% of which are singletons. CDR1 is MDHEN, CDR2 SYDVKM, per germline. The CDR3 loop spans 15 amino acids. Trimming took 8 bases from V and 5 from J; bases not matched to a gene: 11. Membership in each cohort depended on participant-reported clinical history.

The TCR comes from a woman between 40 and 55 years old with acute COVID-19. The chain uses TRBV28 and TRBJ2-3; TRBD2 matches at 9 bases. The sample consisted of PBMCs or T cells enriched from blood (not recorded which). DNA for the CDR3: TGTGCCAGCGCCCCTGTTAGGACTAGCGTAGATACGCAGTATTTT. Its translation is CASAPVRTSVDTQYF.